The sequence of this T cell receptor beta chain was determined in a study of beta chain features in type 1 diabetes. Study-level findings and limits: All four CD4+ subsets of Type 1 diabetes patients contained TCRB CDR3s that were moderately but significantly shorter. Healthy donors had naive, central memory and Treg TCRB repertoires that appeared less similar than those seen among patients. Insertions at VDJ junctions were less frequent in type 1 diabetes patients. These patients also deleted more nucleotides at the same junctions.

Concerning this clone: Its target is unknown.

Donors contributed one heparinised blood draw apiece, averaging roughly 100 mL. This CDR3 region has 12 residues. Per the germline V gene, CDR1 is SQVTM and CDR2 is ANQGSEA. Between the trimmed V and J ends, which lost 7 bases and 7 bases, there was a span of 14 bases. Sequencing targeted expressed TCRB transcripts, as all isolated RNA had been reverse transcribed. The data were produced by immunoSEQ multiplex PCR, yet TCRdb's version contains in-frame clones alone and is incomplete. The sample records about 120,000 clones, 16% being singletons. The chain couples TRBV29-1 to TRBJ2-1; the D is unclear. The sample comprised central memory CD4+ T cells from blood. The receptor was isolated from a young man with type 1 diabetes. The CDR3 DNA is TGCAGCGCATGTAGGGATGGGAATGAGCAGTTCTTC. Translating gives CSACRDGNEQFF.